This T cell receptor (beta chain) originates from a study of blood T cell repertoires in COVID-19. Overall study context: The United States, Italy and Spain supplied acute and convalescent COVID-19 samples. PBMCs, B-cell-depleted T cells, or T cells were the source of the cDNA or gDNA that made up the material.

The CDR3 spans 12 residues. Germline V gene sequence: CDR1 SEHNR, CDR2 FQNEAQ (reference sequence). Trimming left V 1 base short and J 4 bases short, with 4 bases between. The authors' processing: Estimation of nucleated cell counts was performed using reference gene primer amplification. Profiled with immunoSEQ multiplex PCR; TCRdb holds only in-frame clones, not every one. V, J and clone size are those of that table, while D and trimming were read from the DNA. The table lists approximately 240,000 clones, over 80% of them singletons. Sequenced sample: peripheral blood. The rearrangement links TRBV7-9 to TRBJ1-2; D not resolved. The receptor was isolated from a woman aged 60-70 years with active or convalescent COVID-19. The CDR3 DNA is TGTGCCAGCAGCTTAGGCAGCTATGGCTACACCTTC. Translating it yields CASSLGSYGYTF.